These 21 T cell receptor beta chains were sequenced from one sample in a study of CD8 T cell repertoires and HIV-1 epitope variants. Clones were sequenced by immunoSEQ multiplex PCR, and TCRdb holds only the in-frame ones, with some missing. The table has about 4,700 clones, approximately 72% seen once. These receptors lack a known antigen. The sequenced sample was cultured CD8+ T cells derived from PBMCs. Receptor source: a male donor with HIV.

The chain couples TRBV27 to TRBJ2-7, with 13 bases lining up with TRBD2. Germline CDR1 MNHEY, CDR2 SMNVEV (reference sequence). The CDR3 loop spans 19 amino acids. With 5 bases clipped from V and 3 bases from J, the junction kept 16 bases outside the gene matches. CDR3 bases: TGTGCCAGCAGTACACCGGGACTAGCGGGACGTCGACCCCGCTACGAGCAGTACTTC. It translates to CASSTPGLAGRRPRYEQYF.

This clone was counted between two and nine times. This chain connects TRBV2 to TRBJ2-7, with D perhaps matching TRBD1 (6 bases). The CDR3 spans 14 residues. Germline CDR1 is SNHLY and CDR2 is FYNNEI. Trimming pared 3 bases from V and 5 bases from J, leaving 14 bases between. The CDR3 region has the DNA TGTGCCAGCAGTGACTACGGACAGCGCGACGAGCAGTACTTC. Residues: CASSDYGQRDEQYF.

The chain carries TRBV6-6 and TRBJ1-5; 8 bases fit TRBD1. Germline CDR1 is MNHNY and CDR2 is SVGAGI (reference sequence). The CDR3 is 14 amino acids. V lost 10 bases, J lost 2 bases, and 7 bases stayed unmatched. CDR3 bases: TGTGCCACATCAGGGGGCGTTCGCAATCAGCCCCAGCATTTT. Amino acids: CATSGGVRNQPQHF.

The table lists this clone with a few counts. The rearrangement links TRBV19 to TRBJ1-1; D unresolved. The germline V and J ends were trimmed by 1 base and 8 bases, with 5 bases remaining between them. The V gene's germline CDR1 is LNHDA and CDR2 SQIVND (reference sequence). The CDR3 is 11 amino acids. CDR3 in DNA: TGTGCCAGTAGTATAGGAGGGGAAGCTTTCTTT. Residues: CASSIGGEAFF.

Turning to this clone: The junction shows a germline mismatch at one end, possibly a read error. The chain has TRBV5-4 and TRBJ1-1, with no clear D. This CDR3 has 13 residues. Germline CDR1 and CDR2: SGHNT and YYREEE (reference sequence). CDR3 DNA sequence: TGTGCCAGCAGGTTGGGCCTGAACACTGAAGCTTTCTTT. Amino acid sequence: CASRLGLNTEAFF.

CDR3 nucleotide sequence: TGCGCCAGCAGCCCGGGACAGGGGACCTACGAGCAGTACTTC. Its protein product is CASSPGQGTYEQYF. V gene TRBV4-3 combines with J gene TRBJ2-7, with TRBD1 matching 10 bases. Germline V gene data show CDR1 as LGHNA and CDR2 as YSLEER. J was trimmed by 2 bases and V by 4 bases; bases with no gene match: 2. There are 14 residues in the CDR3.

The chain carries TRBV7-3 and TRBJ1-2; D perhaps matches TRBD1 (5 bases). Germline V gene data show CDR1 as SGHTA and CDR2 as FQGTGA. V dropped 5 bases and J dropped 8 bases, with 24 bases sitting between them. CDR3 length equals 16 residues. The CDR3 reads CASSDGGGDQGRGYTF. In DNA form, the CDR3 reads TGTGCCAGCAGCGATGGGGGAGGGGATCAGGGTAGAGGCTACACCTTC. Looking up the rest from reference TRBV7-3 and TRBJ1-2 gives the full variable domain: GAGVSQTPSNKVTEKGKYVELRCDPISGHTALYWYRQSLGQGPEFLIYFQGTGAADDSGLPNDRFFAVRPEGSVSTLKIQRTERGDSAVYLCASSDGGGDQGRGYTFGSGTRLTVV.

The genes are TRBV14 and TRBJ2-1; no clear D gene. The CDR3 contains 15 residues. Trimming cost V 0 bases and J 2 bases, with 8 bases left between them. Germline CDR1 and CDR2: SGHDN and FVKESK. As DNA, the CDR3 is TGTGCCAGCAGCCAAGATCGGAAGCCCTACAATGAGCAGTTCTTC. It encodes CASSQDRKPYNEQFF.

This chain connects TRBV7-6 to TRBJ1-1; D is undetermined. V was pared by 7 bases and J by 4 bases, with 13 bases between. Germline-derived CDR1 and CDR2 are SGHVS and FNYEAQ. This CDR3 has 13 amino acids. For the CDR3, the DNA is TGTGCCAGCATTGAGTATTCGGGCACTGAAGCTTTCTTT. It is translated as CASIEYSGTEAFF.

This clone rates as medium-sized. This CDR3 reads CASSLHGPGAGDTEAFF. In nucleotides, the CDR3 is TGTGCCAGCAGCTTACACGGTCCGGGGGCGGGTGACACTGAAGCTTTCTTT. The chain carries TRBV7-2 and TRBJ1-1; D possibly corresponds to TRBD1 (6 bases). V was cut by 2 bases and J by 3 bases, with 19 bases left in between. Germline V CDR1 and CDR2: SGHTA, FQGNSA. The CDR3 extends over 17 amino acids.

This clone was picked up a small number of times. This sequence joins TRBV27 and TRBJ2-3, with TRBD2 as a possible D gene (5 bases). This CDR3 has 15 amino acids. Between the trimmed V and J ends, which lost 0 bases and 1 base, there was a span of 8 bases. Germline V lookup: CDR1 MNHEY, CDR2 SMNVEV (reference sequence). The CDR3 DNA reads as TGTGCCAGCAGTTTATCAAACGGGGGCACAGATACGCAGTATTTT. This encodes CASSLSNGGTDTQYF.

The chain recombines TRBV7-9 with TRBJ1-2; 7 bases are shared with TRBD1. Trimming removed 5 bases from V and 7 bases from J; junction bases left unmatched: 13. Germline values: CDR1 SEHNR, CDR2 FQNEAQ (reference sequence). CDR3 length equals 15 residues. CDR3 sequence: CASSLGDSGRGGYTF. The CDR3 DNA reads as TGTGCCAGCAGCCTAGGGGACAGCGGGAGGGGTGGCTACACCTTC.

The chain carries TRBV5-6 and TRBJ2-5; the D is unclear. Between the trimmed V and J ends, which lost 2 bases and 2 bases, there was a span of 10 bases. CDR1 SGHDT and CDR2 YYEEEE come from the germline V gene. This CDR3 spans 14 amino acids. The CDR3 DNA reads TGTGCCAGCAGCTTCCTAACACCTCAAGAGACCCAGTACTTC. It translates to CASSFLTPQETQYF.

A few counts support this clone. The J gene is TRBJ1-1, the V gene TRBV19, with 8 positions matching TRBD1. The junction had 4 bases not matched to a gene; V was cut back by 6 bases and J by 1 base. Germline CDR1 is LNHDA and CDR2 is SQIVND (reference sequence). This CDR3 has 14 amino acids. Written as DNA, the CDR3 is TGTGCCAGTAGGACAGGGGTGCGGAACACTGAAGCTTTCTTT. It is translated as CASRTGVRNTEAFF.

CDR3: CASSLSHSSARSYEQYF. CDR3 bases: TGTGCCAGCAGTTTATCGCATTCGTCAGCACGCTCCTACGAGCAGTACTTC. The chain recombines TRBV27 with TRBJ2-7; unclear D gene. The CDR3 consists of 17 residues. From germline, CDR1 is MNHEY and CDR2 SMNVEV (reference sequence). Trimming took off 0 bases at V and 0 bases at J, with 15 bases between the two ends.

V gene TRBV11-2 combines with J gene TRBJ1-5; D remains ambiguous. CDR1 is SGHAT and CDR2 is FQNNGV in the germline V gene. V shed 1 base and J shed 4 bases, with 5 bases lying between them. The CDR3 consists of 13 residues. DNA of the CDR3: TGTGCCAGCAGCTTAGGACAAAATCAGCCCCAGCATTTT. Translation gives CASSLGQNQPQHF.

The chain combines TRBV6-1 with TRBJ1-5; D unresolved. Trimming stripped 4 bases from V and 0 bases from J, with 13 bases between. The CDR3 sequence is 16 residues long. Germline-derived CDR1 and CDR2 are MNHNS and SASEGT. Here the CDR3 DNA reads TGTGCCAGCAGTGTTTTCCCAGATTATAGCAATCAGCCCCAGCATTTT. This translates into CASSVFPDYSNQPQHF.

This clone showed up just once. This sequence joins TRBV4-3 and TRBJ2-2; D not certain. The CDR3 has 17 amino acids. Germline V gene data show CDR1 as LGHNA and CDR2 as YSLEER. Trimming removed 2 bases at V and 4 bases at J, with 17 bases between. CDR3 protein: CASSQSRLTQTTGELFF. In DNA form, the CDR3 reads TGCGCCAGCAGCCAATCTCGTCTCACGCAGACCACCGGGGAGCTGTTTTTT.

This chain uses TRBV5-4 with TRBJ2-1; D not resolved. Trimming left V 0 bases short and J 6 bases short, with 10 bases between. CDR3 length: 14 amino acids. Germline lookup yields CDR1 SGHNT and CDR2 YYREEE (reference sequence). The CDR3 loop is CASSLDGFGNEQFF. The CDR3 coding sequence is TGTGCCAGCAGCTTGGACGGTTTTGGCAATGAGCAGTTCTTC.

The genes are TRBV29-1 and TRBJ1-2; D might be TRBD1 (5 bases). V lost 5 bases and J 0 bases, leaving 7 bases between the germline ends. CDR1 is SQVTM and CDR2 is ANQGSEA in the germline V gene. This CDR3 region has 12 residues. CDR3 in amino acids: CSVHRPNYGYTF. CDR3 nucleotide sequence: TGCAGCGTTCACAGGCCTAACTATGGCTACACCTTC.

V usage is TRBV27 and J usage is TRBJ1-3, with D unresolved. V was cut by 3 bases and J by 0 bases, with 9 bases left in between. Germline V gives CDR1 MNHEY, CDR2 SMNVEV (reference sequence). CDR3 size: 15 residues. Here the CDR3 reads CASSLSRSSGNTIYF. The CDR3 DNA sequence: TGTGCCAGCAGTTTGTCACGGAGCTCTGGAAACACCATATATTTT.